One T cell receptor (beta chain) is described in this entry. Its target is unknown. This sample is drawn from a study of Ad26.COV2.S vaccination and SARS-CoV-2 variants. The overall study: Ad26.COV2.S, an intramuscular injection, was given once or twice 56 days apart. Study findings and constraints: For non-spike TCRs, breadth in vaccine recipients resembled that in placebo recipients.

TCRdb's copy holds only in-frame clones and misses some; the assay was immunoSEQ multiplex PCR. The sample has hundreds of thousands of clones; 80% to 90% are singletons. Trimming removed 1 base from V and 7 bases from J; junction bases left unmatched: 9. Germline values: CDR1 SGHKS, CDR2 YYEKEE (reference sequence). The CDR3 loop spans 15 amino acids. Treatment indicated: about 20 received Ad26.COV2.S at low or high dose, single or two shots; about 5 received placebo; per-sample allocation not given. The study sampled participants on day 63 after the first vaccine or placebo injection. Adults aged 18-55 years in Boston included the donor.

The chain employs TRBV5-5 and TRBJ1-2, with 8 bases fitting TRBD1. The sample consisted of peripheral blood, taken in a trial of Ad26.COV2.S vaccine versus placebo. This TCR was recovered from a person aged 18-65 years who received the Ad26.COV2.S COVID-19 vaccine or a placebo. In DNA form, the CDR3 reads TGTGCCAGCAGCTTGTCTCCCGCTGGACAGGGTGGCTACACCTTC. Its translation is CASSLSPAGQGGYTF.